The text below deals with one T cell receptor (beta chain). What it binds is not known. A read error may account for a junction end that differs from germline. The sample originates from a study of T cells in Graves' hyperthyroidism and ophthalmopathy. The patients, who ranged from 18 to 65 in age, presented with newly diagnosed hyperthyroidism lasting under 2 months. The CDR3 regions of TCR beta were amplified from RNA transcripts. Carried out on the TCR CDR3, a first-round RT-PCR used the HTBI primer set. TCRdb ran MiXCR on the multiplex PCR reads and lists one entry per CDR3 protein. The sample has roughly 630,000 distinct CDR3 sequences, around a sixth seen once. Study-wide findings and caveats: A median 6.5 months before onset, the model predicted ophthalmopathy.

The CDR3 totals 12 residues. From germline, CDR1 is SQVTM and CDR2 ANQGSEA. The V and J genes are TRBV29-1 and TRBJ1-1; 7 nucleotides agree with TRBD1. This receptor was identified in a young woman with Graves' hyperthyroidism. Sequenced sample: blood. The CDR3 region is CSIDREYTEAFF. The CDR3 DNA reads TGCAGCATTGACAGGGAATACACTGAAGCTTTCTTT.